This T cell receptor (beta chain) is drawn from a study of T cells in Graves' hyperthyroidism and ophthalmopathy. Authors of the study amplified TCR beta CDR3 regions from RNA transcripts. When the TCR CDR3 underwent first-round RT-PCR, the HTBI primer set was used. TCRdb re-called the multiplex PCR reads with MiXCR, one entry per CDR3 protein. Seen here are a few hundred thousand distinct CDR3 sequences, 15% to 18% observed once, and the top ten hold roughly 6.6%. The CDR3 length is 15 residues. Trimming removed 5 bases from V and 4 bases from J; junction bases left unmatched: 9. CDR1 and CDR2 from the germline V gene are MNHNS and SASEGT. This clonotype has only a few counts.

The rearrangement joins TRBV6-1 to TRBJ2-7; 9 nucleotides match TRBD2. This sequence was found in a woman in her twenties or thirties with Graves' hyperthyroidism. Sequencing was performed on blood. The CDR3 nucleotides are TGTGCCAGCAGTAAACCGGGACTAGCAACTTACGAGCAGTACTTC. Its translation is CASSKPGLATYEQYF.